The clone carrying this T cell receptor beta chain appeared a few times. A J-beta primer mix and a sample-barcoded 5' primer were used in a second PCR of about 7 to 12 cycles. Every cDNA was tagged by a template-switch adaptor with 12 random nucleotides. TCRdb independently ran MiXCR on the 5' RACE reads; one entry per CDR3 protein. Among under 1,100,000 distinct CDR3 sequences listed, less than 25% were seen once. The sample is drawn from a study of blood T cells in healthy people across ages. This same sample was also taken into another study, of T cells of mothers and their children.

The sequenced sample consisted of blood. The origin of this receptor is a girl aged 2 to 10 in good health.

The CDR3 here is CASSQKQGQETQYF. As DNA, the CDR3 is TGTGCCAGCAGCCAAAAGCAAGGCCAAGAGACCCAGTACTTC. The chain couples TRBV4-2 to TRBJ2-5; D gene ambiguous. The germline V gene has CDR1 LGHNA and CDR2 YNFKEQ. V was clipped by 2 bases and J by 1 base, with 8 bases between them. The length of the CDR3 is 14 residues.